The TCR beta chain under discussion was sequenced for a study of control samples from healthy donors and cancer patients. This CDR3 region has 10 residues. CDR1 and CDR2 from the germline V gene are SGHAT and FQNNGV. V shed 6 bases and J shed 4 bases, with 4 bases lying between them. Clones were read by immunoSEQ multiplex PCR, and TCRdb kept only the in-frame ones, dropping some. The table has about 44,000 clones, about 90% seen once. Input material: PBMCs. This sequence was found in a woman aged 55 to 70 with lung cancer. The chain joins TRBV11-2 to TRBJ2-7; no definite D call. CDR3: CASRGYEQYF. In DNA form, the CDR3 reads TGTGCCAGCAGGGGGTACGAGCAGTACTTC.